This note documents a single TCR beta chain sequence. This clonotype was picked up a small number of times. Its antigen remains undetermined. No quality values exist for individual bases; no much larger clone is one base distant. The V and J ends are trimmed by 6 bases and 7 bases, leaving 12 bases between them. The CDR3, from cysteine to phenylalanine, totals 13 residues. Only the CDR3 portion is preserved as DNA: 39 bases, with reading frame beginning at the first base. Per the germline V gene (reference sequence), LGHDT is the CDR1 and YNNKEL is the CDR2. Ophthalmopathy patients had moderately to severely active disease, Clinical Activity Score of at least 3, NOSPECS grade of at least 4, and duration under 3 months. Exclusion was applied to patients with uncontrolled infections, other autoimmune diseases, pregnancy or lactation. Diagnoses were based on clinical symptoms, serum thyroxine and TRAb, thyroid ultrasound and orbital computed tomography. Ficoll-Paque density gradient centrifugation was used to isolate PBMCs from about 10 ml of fresh peripheral blood. Trizol reagent was used to extract total RNA, and RNA quality was then checked on an Agilent 2100 Bioanalyzer.

The TCR beta CDR3 regions were amplified from RNA transcripts. A first-round RT-PCR of the TCR CDR3 used the HTBI primer set with the Qiagen OneStep RT-PCR kit. Libraries were constructed in a second round of multiplex PCR, after which size selection and purification were performed. Sequencing of the libraries was done on an Illumina HiSeq2000 using paired-end 100 bp reads. The authors' analysis ran thus. SOAPnuke was used to process the raw data, with reads discarded if the reads contained adapters or uncalled bases, had a mean Phred below 15, or lacked an exact constant-primer or identifier match. COPE v1.2.5 was used to merge the high-quality paired reads, and each unique nucleotide sequence was defined as a clonotype. MiTCR v1.1 was used to align clonotypes to the IMGT TRBV, TRBD and TRBJ reference segments. The analysis included only V-J combinations with a frequency above 0.0001, which together covered approximately 99% of the repertoires. A TCS score was defined as the ratio of F50 (clonal expansion) to E x V (chaos), with BLOSUM62-based TCRdist applied between CDR3 peptides within each V-J. Welch's t-statistics and random forest reduced just over 500 V-J features to 10 to 15, which were used in a naive Bayes classifier (R e1071). Starting from the raw public reads, TCRdb applied fastp trimming at Q25, assembled clones with MiXCR and retained in-frame beta chains. Rows are unified per CDR3 protein, each entry keeping the most common DNA and genes. The V and J calls were determined by TCRdb, not by the authors. The sample table shows about 600,000 distinct CDR3 sequences, and about 16% are seen once. Approximately 3.5% of the sample belongs to the ten largest clones.

This sample was taken from a study of T cells in Graves' hyperthyroidism and ophthalmopathy (dated by TCRdb to the late 2010s). Regarding the study in general: Peripheral blood samples were taken at the time of initial diagnosis, prior to any treatment. TCR V-J signatures able to tell the groups apart were searched for in a discovery cohort of more than 90 patients, of whom roughly 42 had Graves' ophthalmopathy and about 60 had stable Graves' hyperthyroidism. An independent validation cohort of around 19 hyperthyroidism patients and 17 patients who later progressed to ophthalmopathy tested prospective prediction of ophthalmopathy. For training and testing, the 80 to 100 patients in the discovery cohort were randomly divided in a 7:3 ratio. In roughly six Graves' hyperthyroidism patients, the study also compared T-cell repertoires from thyroid tissue with T-cell repertoires from blood. After sampling, hyperthyroidism patients received methimazole starting at 30 mg daily, and ophthalmopathy patients received high-dose intravenous methylprednisolone. The paper describes TCR Vbeta CDR3 sequencing of roughly 130 peripheral blood samples, made up of 40 to 45 ophthalmopathy patients, roughly 80 hyperthyroidism patients and about 17 progressor patients.

What the research found in general, with its limitations: A model built on a 13 V-J signature distinguished ophthalmopathy from stable hyperthyroidism, reaching roughly 88% sensitivity and about 81% specificity in cross-validation and 80%/75% in testing. During validation, the model predicted progression to ophthalmopathy a median of about 5.9 months ahead of onset, with almost 71% sensitivity and under 85% specificity. Sample size was not statistically predetermined, and blinding of investigators to group allocation was not performed. Blood samples also contained most of the expanded thyroid clonotypes (frequency above 0.001), which suggests that blood repertoires may reflect thyroid immune responses.

This receptor was identified in a middle-aged woman with Graves' ophthalmopathy. The chain is encoded by TRBV3-1 joined to TRBJ1-4, with the D gene call left open. The sequenced sample consisted of blood. For the CDR3, the sequence is CASRDPESEKLFF. The DNA sequence is TGTGCCAGCAGAGATCCGGAGAGTGAAAAACTGTTTTTT.